These 4 T cell receptor beta chains came from one sample sequenced in a study of post-analysis software for immune sequencing data. Study-wide results and caveats: TRBV5-6, TRBV5-1 and TRBV20-1 belonged to a set of roughly 5 TRBV segments that were more frequent in patients than controls.

Presence of unique molecular identifiers characterized the TCR beta cDNA libraries. MiXCR, applied by TCRdb to the PCR reads, yields one record per CDR3 protein. Among hundreds of thousands of distinct CDR3 sequences listed, around 27% were seen once. Antigen specificity for these receptors is unknown. Material: blood. All receptors come from a girl between 10 and 17 years old with multiple sclerosis.

Only a few counts were recorded for this clonotype. This chain joins TRBV6-5 and TRBJ2-3, with 9 positions matching TRBD1. Germline lookup yields CDR1 MNHEY and CDR2 SVGAGI. V lost 5 bases and J lost 2; bases outside the gene matches: 8. The CDR3 loop spans 16 amino acids. In DNA, the CDR3 is TGTGCCAGCAGTCCAGGTTACAGGGGGCACACAGATACGCAGTATTTT. It is translated as CASSPGYRGHTDTQYF.

This clonotype was picked up a small number of times. The chain combines TRBV5-6 with TRBJ2-1; D possibly matches TRBD1 or TRBD2 (5 bases each). The CDR3 sequence is 16 residues long. The V gene's germline CDR1 is SGHDT and CDR2 YYEEEE. The V gene lost 0 bases and the J gene lost 9 bases, with 19 bases spanning the gap. CDR3 sequence: CASSLDVGAWAGEQFF. The CDR3 coding sequence is TGTGCCAGCAGCTTGGATGTAGGGGCGTGGGCGGGTGAGCAGTTCTTC.

In this sample, this clonotype turned up a few times. This chain joins TRBV7-2 and TRBJ1-2, with D possibly being TRBD1 (6 bases). Trimming stripped 5 bases from V and 2 bases from J, with 21 bases between. CDR3 length: 17 amino acids. CDR1 and CDR2 from the germline V gene are SGHTA and FQGNSA. The CDR3 DNA follows: TGTGCCAGCAGCACCACTGTATCAAACAGGGAAAACTATGGCTACACCTTC. This gives the protein CASSTTVSNRENYGYTF.

This clonotype was seen more than once but under ten times. The chain joins TRBV12-3 or TRBV12-4 to TRBJ2-7; D is unclear. Trimming removed 6 bases from V and 2 bases from J, with 11 bases in between. The CDR3 contains 13 residues. As DNA, the CDR3 is TGTGCCAGCAGGGTGGGGTTAGCCTACGAGCAGTACTTC. This codes for CASRVGLAYEQYF.